The entry below gives a single T cell receptor (beta chain) sequence along with its context. What antigen it recognizes has not been identified. No much larger clonotype is one base removed from it; base qualities were not supplied. The collaborating institutions used their own protocols to collect whole blood in K2EDTA tubes. For TCRbeta analysis, collaborators shipped samples as frozen whole blood, isolated PBMCs, or DNA extracted from either of those sample types. The sample originates from a study of blood T cell repertoires in COVID-19 (dated by TCRdb to the early 2020s). Background for the entire study: Collaborator samples came from the United States, Italy and Spain and covered acute and convalescent phases of COVID-19. The samples were drawn from two sources: the first 160 participants of the ongoing ImmuneRACE study, and over 950 subjects contributed by 6 global collaborators. Where available, HLA class I and class II types were obtained from metadata supplied by the sample provider rather than from assay-based typing. The prospective study material was composed of cDNA or gDNA derived from T cells, B-cell-depleted T cells, or PBMCs. The repertoires were made available in a free public database intended to serve as a resource for research on the immune response to SARS-CoV-2. Nearly every sample came with metadata listing a de-identified subject ID, COVID-19 status, age in years and sex. The dataset comprised deeply sampled blood TCRbeta repertoires from subjects exposed to, actively infected with, or recovered from COVID-19.

From a lookup of the germline V gene, CDR1 and CDR2 are SGDLS and YYNGEE. The CDR3 runs 17 amino acids, cysteine and phenylalanine included. The DNA shown is the 51-base CDR3, in frame from base 1. V is pared back by 4 bases and J by 3 bases, with 20 bases lying between the germline termini. What the research found in general, with its limitations: The amount of clinical and demographic metadata varied by source and participant and was provided uncurated.

TCRbeta CDR3 regions were amplified from genomic DNA using the immunoSEQ Assay, a bias-controlled multiplex PCR. As for the original processing: Within the assay, amplification of reference gene primers was used to estimate how many nucleated cells each sample contained. To quantify the absolute abundance of each unique TCRbeta CDR3 rearrangement, sequence reads were collapsed and filtered. For each sample, productive Simpson clonality was calculated as the square root of Simpson's diversity index across productive rearrangements. TCRdb took over this immuneACCESS table, retaining in-frame rearrangements with V and J assigned. Such tables are incomplete; in checked studies, under half of the missing clones stem from an unresolved V gene, and the remainder is unexplained. The V and J calls and the clone size are those of that table, but D and trimming were determined from the DNA. The sample table lists around 60,000 clones, 90% of them with a count of one. The ten largest account for 10% to 15% of the sample.

This clonotype was sampled from a man between 60 and 75 years old with active COVID-19. The chain is made from TRBV9 and TRBJ1-5; the D gene is unclear. The source material was peripheral blood. The CDR3 reads CASSSEVGPFPNQPQHF. The DNA reads as follows: TGTGCCAGCAGCTCTGAAGTTGGGCCCTTCCCCAATCAGCCCCAGCATTTT.